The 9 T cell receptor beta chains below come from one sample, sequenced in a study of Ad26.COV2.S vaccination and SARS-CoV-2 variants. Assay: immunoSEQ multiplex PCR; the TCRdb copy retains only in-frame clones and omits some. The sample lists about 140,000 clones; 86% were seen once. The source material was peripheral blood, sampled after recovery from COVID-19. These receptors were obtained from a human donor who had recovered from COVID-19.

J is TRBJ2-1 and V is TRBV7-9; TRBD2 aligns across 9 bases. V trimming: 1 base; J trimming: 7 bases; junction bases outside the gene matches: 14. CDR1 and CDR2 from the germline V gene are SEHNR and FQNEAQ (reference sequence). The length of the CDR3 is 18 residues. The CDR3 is CASSLEYRLAASWNEQFF. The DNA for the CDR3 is TGTGCCAGCAGCTTAGAATATCGACTAGCGGCGTCTTGGAATGAGCAGTTCTTC.

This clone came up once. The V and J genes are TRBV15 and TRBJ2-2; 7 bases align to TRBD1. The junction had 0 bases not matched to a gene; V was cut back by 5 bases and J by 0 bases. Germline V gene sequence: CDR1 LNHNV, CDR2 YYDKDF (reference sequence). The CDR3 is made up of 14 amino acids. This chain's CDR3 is CATSGTANTGELFF. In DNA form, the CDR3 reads TGTGCCACCAGCGGGACAGCGAACACCGGGGAGCTGTTTTTT.

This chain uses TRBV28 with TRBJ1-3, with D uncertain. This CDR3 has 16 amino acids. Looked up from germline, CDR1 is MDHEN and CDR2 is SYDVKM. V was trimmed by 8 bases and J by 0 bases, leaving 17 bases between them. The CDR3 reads CASSPLEATSGNTIYF. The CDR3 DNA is TGTGCCAGCTCCCCTTTGGAAGCCACCTCTGGAAACACCATATATTTT.

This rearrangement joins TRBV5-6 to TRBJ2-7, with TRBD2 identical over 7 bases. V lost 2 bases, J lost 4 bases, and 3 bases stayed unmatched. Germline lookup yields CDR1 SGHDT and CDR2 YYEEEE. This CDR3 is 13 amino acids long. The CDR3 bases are TGTGCCAGCAGCTTCAAACTAGCGTACGAGCAGTACTTC. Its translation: CASSFKLAYEQYF.

CDR3 bases: TGTGCCAGCACCCCGTTAAAGACAGGGAGTGCCTACGAGCAGTACTTC. As protein: CASTPLKTGSAYEQYF. The chain combines TRBV6-2 or TRBV6-3 with TRBJ2-7; 7 bases are a match to TRBD1. The V gene's germline CDR1 is MNHEY and CDR2 SVGEGT. This CDR3 region has 16 residues. The J segment lost 2 bases and the V segment lost 7 bases, leaving 14 bases of the junction unmatched.

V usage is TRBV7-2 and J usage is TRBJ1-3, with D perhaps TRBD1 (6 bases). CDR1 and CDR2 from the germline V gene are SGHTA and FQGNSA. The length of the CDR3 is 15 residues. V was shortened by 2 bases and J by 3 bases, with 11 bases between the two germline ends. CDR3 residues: CASSLQGSFGNTIYF. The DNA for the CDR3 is TGTGCCAGCAGCTTACAGGGGTCATTTGGAAACACCATATATTTT.

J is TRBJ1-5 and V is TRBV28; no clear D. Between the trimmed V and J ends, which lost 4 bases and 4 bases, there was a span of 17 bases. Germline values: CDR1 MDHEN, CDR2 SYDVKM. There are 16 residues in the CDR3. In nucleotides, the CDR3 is TGTGCCAGCAGTTCCCGTCAGGCAGGTTTAAATCAGCCCCAGCATTTT. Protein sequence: CASSSRQAGLNQPQHF.

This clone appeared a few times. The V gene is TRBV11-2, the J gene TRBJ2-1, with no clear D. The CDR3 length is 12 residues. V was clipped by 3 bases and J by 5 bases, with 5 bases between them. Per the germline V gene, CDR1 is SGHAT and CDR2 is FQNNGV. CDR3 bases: TGTGCCAGCAGCTTCATCCACAATGAGCAGTTCTTC. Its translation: CASSFIHNEQFF.

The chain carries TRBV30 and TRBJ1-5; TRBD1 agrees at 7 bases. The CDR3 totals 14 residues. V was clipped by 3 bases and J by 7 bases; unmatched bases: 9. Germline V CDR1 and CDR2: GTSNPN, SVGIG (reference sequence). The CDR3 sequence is CAWSGDRAGQPQHF. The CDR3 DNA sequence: TGTGCCTGGAGCGGAGACAGGGCAGGGCAGCCCCAGCATTTT.